This TCR beta chain was recorded in a study of blood T cell repertoires in COVID-19. Turning to the study itself: From the United States, Italy and Spain came samples of acute and convalescent COVID-19.

The CDR3 length is 13 residues. Germline V gene lookup returns CDR1 MNHEY and CDR2 SMNVEV (reference sequence). The V and J ends lost 1 base and 8 bases respectively, with 6 bases between them. Authors' processing steps: Nucleated cell counts were estimated from reference gene primer amplification. TCRdb's table, derived via immunoSEQ multiplex PCR, lists solely in-frame clones and lacks some. V and J calls and clone size follow that table, whereas D and trimming were derived from the DNA. Here the sample spans about 45,000 clones, approximately 80% being singletons. The gene calls are TRBV27 and TRBJ1-6; D uncertain. This clonotype was obtained from a man between 65 and 79 years old with acute or convalescent COVID-19. The sample comprised peripheral blood. CDR3 in DNA: TGTGCCAGCAGTTTATACCGGGATTCACCCCTCCACTTT. The encoded protein is CASSLYRDSPLHF.